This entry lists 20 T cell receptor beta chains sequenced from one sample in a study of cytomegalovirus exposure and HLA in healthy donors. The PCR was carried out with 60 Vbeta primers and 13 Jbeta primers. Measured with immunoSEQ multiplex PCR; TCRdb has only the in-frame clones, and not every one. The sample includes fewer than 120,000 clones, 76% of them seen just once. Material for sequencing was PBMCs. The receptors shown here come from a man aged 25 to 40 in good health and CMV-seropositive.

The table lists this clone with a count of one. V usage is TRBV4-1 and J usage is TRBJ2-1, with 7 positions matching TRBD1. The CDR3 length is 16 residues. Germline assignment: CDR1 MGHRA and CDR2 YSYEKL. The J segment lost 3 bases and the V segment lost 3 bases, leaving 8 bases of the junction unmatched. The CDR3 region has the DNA TGCGCCAGCAGCCAGTCTTACCGGGACAGCTACAATGAGCAGTTCTTC. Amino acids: CASSQSYRDSYNEQFF.

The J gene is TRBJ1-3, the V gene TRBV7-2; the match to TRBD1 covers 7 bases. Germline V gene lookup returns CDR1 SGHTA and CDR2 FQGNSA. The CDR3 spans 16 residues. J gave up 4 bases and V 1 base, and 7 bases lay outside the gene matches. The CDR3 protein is CASSLGPGGGGNTIYF. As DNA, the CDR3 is TGTGCCAGCAGCTTAGGTCCAGGGGGAGGCGGAAACACCATATATTTT.

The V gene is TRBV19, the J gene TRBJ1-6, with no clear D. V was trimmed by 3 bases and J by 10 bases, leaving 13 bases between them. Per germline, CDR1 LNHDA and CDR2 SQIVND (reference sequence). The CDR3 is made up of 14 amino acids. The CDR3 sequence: CASSIYSRQSPLHF. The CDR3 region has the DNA TGTGCCAGTAGTATCTACTCACGCCAATCACCCCTCCACTTT.

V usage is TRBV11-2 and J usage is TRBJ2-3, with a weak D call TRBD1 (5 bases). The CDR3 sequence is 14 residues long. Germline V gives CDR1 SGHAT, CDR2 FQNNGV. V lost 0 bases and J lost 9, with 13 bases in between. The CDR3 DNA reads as TGTGCCAGCAGCTTAGAGACGGGCCCAGGGACGCAGTATTTT. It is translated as CASSLETGPGTQYF. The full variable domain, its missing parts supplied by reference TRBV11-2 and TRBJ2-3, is EAGVAQSPRYKIIEKRQSVAFWCNPISGHATLYWYQQILGQGPKLLIQFQNNGVVDDSQLPKDRFSAERLKGVDSTLKIQPAKLEDSAVYLCASSLETGPGTQYFGPGTRLTVL.

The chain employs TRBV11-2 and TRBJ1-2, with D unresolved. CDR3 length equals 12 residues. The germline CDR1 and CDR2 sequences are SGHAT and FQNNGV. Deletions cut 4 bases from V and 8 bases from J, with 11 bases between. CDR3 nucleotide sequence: TGTGCCAGCAGCTCCCTGCGCGGCGGCTACACCTTC. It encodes CASSSLRGGYTF.

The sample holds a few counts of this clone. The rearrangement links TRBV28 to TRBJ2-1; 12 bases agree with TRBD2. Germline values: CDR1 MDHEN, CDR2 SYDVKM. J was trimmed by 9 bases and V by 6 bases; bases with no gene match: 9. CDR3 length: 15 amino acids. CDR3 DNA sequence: TGTGCCAGCAGGGCTCTAGCGGGGGGGGTCATTGAGCAGTTCTTC. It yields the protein CASRALAGGVIEQFF. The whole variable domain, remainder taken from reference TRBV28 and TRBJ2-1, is DVKVTQSSRYLVKRTGEKVFLECVQDMDHENMFWYRQDPGLGLRLIYFSYDVKMKEKGDIPEGYSVSREKKERFSLILESASTNQTSMYLCASRALAGGVIEQFFGPGTRLTVL.

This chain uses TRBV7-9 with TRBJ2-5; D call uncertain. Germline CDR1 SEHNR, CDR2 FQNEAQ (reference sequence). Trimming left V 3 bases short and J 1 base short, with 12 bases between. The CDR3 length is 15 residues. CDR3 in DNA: TGTGCCAGCAGCTTCCCCTTTCCTAGCCAAGAGACCCAGTACTTC. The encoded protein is CASSFPFPSQETQYF.

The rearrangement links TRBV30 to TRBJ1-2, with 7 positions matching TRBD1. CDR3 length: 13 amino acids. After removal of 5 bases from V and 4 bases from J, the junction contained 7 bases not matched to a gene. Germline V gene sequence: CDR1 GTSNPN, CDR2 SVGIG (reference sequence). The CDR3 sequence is CAWGYRGGYGYTF. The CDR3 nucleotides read TGTGCCTGGGGGTACAGGGGCGGCTATGGCTACACCTTC.

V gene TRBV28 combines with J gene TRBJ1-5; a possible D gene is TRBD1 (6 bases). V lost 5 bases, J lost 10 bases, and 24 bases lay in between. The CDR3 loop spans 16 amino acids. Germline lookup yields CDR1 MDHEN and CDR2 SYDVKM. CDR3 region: CASSGVQGGEFNPQHF. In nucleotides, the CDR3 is TGTGCCAGCAGTGGGGTACAGGGTGGGGAATTCAATCCCCAGCATTTT. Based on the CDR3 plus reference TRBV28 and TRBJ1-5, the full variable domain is DVKVTQSSRYLVKRTGEKVFLECVQDMDHENMFWYRQDPGLGLRLIYFSYDVKMKEKGDIPEGYSVSREKKERFSLILESASTNQTSMYLCASSGVQGGEFNPQHFGDGTRLSIL.

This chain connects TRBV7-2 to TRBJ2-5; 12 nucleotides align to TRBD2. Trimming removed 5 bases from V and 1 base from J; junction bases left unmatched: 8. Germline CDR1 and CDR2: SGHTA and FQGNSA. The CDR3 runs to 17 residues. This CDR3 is CASSPRLAGARQETQYF. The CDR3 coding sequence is TGTGCCAGCAGCCCCCGACTAGCGGGGGCGCGCCAAGAGACCCAGTACTTC.

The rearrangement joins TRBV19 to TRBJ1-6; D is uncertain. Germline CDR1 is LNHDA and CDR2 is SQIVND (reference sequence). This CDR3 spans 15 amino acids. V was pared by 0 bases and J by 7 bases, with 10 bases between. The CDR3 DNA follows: TGTGCCAGTAGTATAGAGGGCAGTCCCAATTCACCCCTCCACTTT. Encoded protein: CASSIEGSPNSPLHF.

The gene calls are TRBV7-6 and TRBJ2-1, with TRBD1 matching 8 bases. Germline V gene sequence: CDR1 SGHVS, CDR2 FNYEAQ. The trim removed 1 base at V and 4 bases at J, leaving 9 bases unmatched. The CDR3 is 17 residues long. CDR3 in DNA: TGTGCCAGCAGCTTAGGACTTTCGGGACAGGCATACAATGAGCAGTTCTTC. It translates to CASSLGLSGQAYNEQFF.

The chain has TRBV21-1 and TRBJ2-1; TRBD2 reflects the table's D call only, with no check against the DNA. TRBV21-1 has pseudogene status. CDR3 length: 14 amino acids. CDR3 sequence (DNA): TGTGCCACCCCGGCCGCGGGGACCTACAATGAGCAGTTCTTC. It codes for CATPAAGTYNEQFF.

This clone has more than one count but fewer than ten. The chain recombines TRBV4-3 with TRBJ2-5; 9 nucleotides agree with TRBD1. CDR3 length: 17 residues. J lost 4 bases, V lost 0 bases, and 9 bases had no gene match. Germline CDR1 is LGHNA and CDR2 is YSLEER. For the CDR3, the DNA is TGCGCCAGCAGCCAAGATTTCCAACAGGGGGCTATAGAGACCCAGTACTTC. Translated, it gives CASSQDFQQGAIETQYF.

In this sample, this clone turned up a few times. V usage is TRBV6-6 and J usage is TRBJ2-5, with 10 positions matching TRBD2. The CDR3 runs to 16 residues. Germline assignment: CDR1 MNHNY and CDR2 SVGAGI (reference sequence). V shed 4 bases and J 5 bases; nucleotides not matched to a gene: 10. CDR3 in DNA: TGTGCCAGCAGTTTGCGGAGCGGGGGGGCCGGGGAGACCCAGTACTTC. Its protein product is CASSLRSGGAGETQYF.

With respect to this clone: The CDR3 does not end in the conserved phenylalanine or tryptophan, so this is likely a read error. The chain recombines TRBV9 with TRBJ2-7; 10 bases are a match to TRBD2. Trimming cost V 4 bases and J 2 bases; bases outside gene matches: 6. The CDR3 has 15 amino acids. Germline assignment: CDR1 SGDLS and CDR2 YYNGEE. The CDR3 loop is CASSPTSGDPYEQYL. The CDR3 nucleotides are TGTGCCAGCAGCCCAACTAGCGGGGACCCCTACGAGCAGTACCTC.

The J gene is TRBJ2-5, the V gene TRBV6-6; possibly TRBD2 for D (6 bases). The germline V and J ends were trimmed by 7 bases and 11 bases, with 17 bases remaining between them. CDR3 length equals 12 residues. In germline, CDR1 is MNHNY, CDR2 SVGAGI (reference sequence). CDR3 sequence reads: CASTPGSEEQYF. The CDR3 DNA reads TGTGCCAGCACTCCCGGGAGCGAAGAGCAGTACTTC.

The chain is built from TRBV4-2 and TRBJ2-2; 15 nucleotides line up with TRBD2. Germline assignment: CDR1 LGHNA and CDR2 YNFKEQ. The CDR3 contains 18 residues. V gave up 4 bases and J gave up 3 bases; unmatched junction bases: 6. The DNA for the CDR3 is TGTGCCAGCAGCCTTGGACTAGCGGGGGGGCCAGACACCGGGGAGCTGTTTTTT. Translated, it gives CASSLGLAGGPDTGELFF.

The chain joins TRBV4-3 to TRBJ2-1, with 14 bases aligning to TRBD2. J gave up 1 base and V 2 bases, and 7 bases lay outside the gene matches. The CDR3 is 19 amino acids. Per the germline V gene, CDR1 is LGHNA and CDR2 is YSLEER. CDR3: CASSQRRLAGGPSYNEQFF. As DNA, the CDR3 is TGCGCCAGCAGCCAACGTCGACTAGCGGGGGGGCCGTCCTACAATGAGCAGTTCTTC.

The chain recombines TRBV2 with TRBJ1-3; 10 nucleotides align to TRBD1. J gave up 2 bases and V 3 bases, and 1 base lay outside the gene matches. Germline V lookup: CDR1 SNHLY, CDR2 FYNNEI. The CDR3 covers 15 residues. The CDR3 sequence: CASSDGTGAGNTIYF. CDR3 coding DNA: TGTGCCAGCAGTGACGGGACAGGGGCTGGAAACACCATATATTTT.